These 29 T cell receptor beta chains came from one sample sequenced in a study of Graves' ophthalmopathy and Graves' hyperthyroidism. Amplified material comprised TCR beta CDR3 regions derived from RNA transcripts. The workflow started with a first-round RT-PCR run with HTBI primers and then moved on to a second-round multiplex PCR. TCRdb passed the multiplex PCR reads through MiXCR, listing each CDR3 protein once. The sample lists hundreds of thousands of distinct CDR3 sequences; roughly 21% were seen once. Sequencing was performed on peripheral blood. These receptors were taken from a woman under 30 with stable Graves' hyperthyroidism.

This clonotype showed up many times. V is TRBV6-5 and J is TRBJ1-1; a possible D gene is TRBD1 (6 bases). Trimming took 4 bases from V and 5 from J, leaving 17 bases between them. Germline V CDR1 and CDR2: MNHEY, SVGAGI. CDR3 size: 15 residues. The CDR3, as DNA: TGTGCCAGCAGTTCATACAGGGCTGGTGAAACTGAAGCTTTCTTT. Protein: CASSSYRAGETEAFF.

This chain links TRBV18 with TRBJ2-5; TRBD1 matches at 8 bases. The CDR3 totals 15 residues. The V segment lost 5 bases and the J segment 1 base; nucleotides outside the gene matches: 6. CDR1 and CDR2 from the germline V gene are KGHSH and LQKENI. As DNA, the CDR3 is TGTGCCAGCTCAACCGGGACAGGAGCCCAAGAGACCCAGTACTTC. Protein: CASSTGTGAQETQYF. The whole variable domain, remainder taken from reference TRBV18 and TRBJ2-5, is NAGVMQNPRHLVRRRGQEARLRCSPMKGHSHVYWYRQLPEEGLKFMVYLQKENIIDESGMPKERFSAEFPKEGPSILRIQQVVRGDSAAYFCASSTGTGAQETQYFGPGTRLLVL.

This clonotype was counted ten times or more. This rearrangement joins TRBV28 to TRBJ2-7, with D possibly matching TRBD1 (6 bases). Germline CDR1 and CDR2: MDHEN and SYDVKM. The CDR3 sequence is 17 residues long. V dropped 6 bases and J dropped 3 bases, with 24 bases sitting between them. For the CDR3, the DNA is TGTGCCAGCAGCAGTCCTATAAAACAGGGCGCAAGCTACGAGCAGTACTTC. Translated: CASSSPIKQGASYEQYF.

There are many counts of this clonotype. The rearrangement uses TRBV29-1 and TRBJ2-7; possible D gene TRBD1, 6 bases. The germline CDR1 and CDR2 sequences are SQVTM and ANQGSEA. The CDR3 extends over 12 amino acids. V was pared by 5 bases and J by 3 bases, with 11 bases between. The CDR3 DNA reads TGCAGCGTTACAGGGAATCTCTACGAGCAGTACTTC. Translating it yields CSVTGNLYEQYF.

This clonotype was observed at least ten times. The chain links TRBV6-1 to TRBJ1-2; possible D gene TRBD1, 6 bases. This CDR3 has 16 residues. Germline CDR1 reads MNHNS; CDR2 reads SASEGT. Trimming took 6 bases from V and 7 from J, leaving 24 bases between them. The CDR3 nucleotides read TGTGCCAGCAGCCCCGGGACACTGTTCTATTCTGGTGGCTACACCTTC. It translates to CASSPGTLFYSGGYTF.

This clonotype has ten or more counts. V usage is TRBV6-1 and J usage is TRBJ2-5; D gene unclear. Trimming stripped 3 bases from V and 7 bases from J, with 3 bases between. Germline CDR1 reads MNHNS; CDR2 reads SASEGT. The CDR3 spans 10 residues. The CDR3 DNA follows: TGTGCCAGCAGTGATCTGACCCAGTACTTC. This translates into CASSDLTQYF.

At least ten counts were recorded for this clonotype. The chain joins TRBV6-5 to TRBJ1-1; D possibly corresponds to TRBD1 (6 bases). Trimming removed 4 bases from V and 5 bases from J, with 14 bases in between. The CDR3 consists of 14 residues. The germline CDR1 and CDR2 sequences are MNHEY and SVGAGI. CDR3 loop: CASSSRDKGTEAFF. In DNA, the CDR3 is TGTGCCAGCAGTTCCCGGGACAAGGGGACTGAAGCTTTCTTT.

For this clonotype: One end of the junction fails to match germline, which may point to a read error. J is TRBJ2-2 and V is TRBV20-1, with a possible D match to TRBD2 (5 bases). The CDR3 spans 15 residues. Germline CDR1 DFQATT, CDR2 SNEGSKA (reference sequence). CDR3 residues: CSARDAARSTGELCF. The CDR3 bases are TGCAGTGCTAGAGATGCAGCCAGATCGACCGGGGAGCTGTGTTTT.

This clonotype came up many times. The chain is built from TRBV7-8 and TRBJ2-7; no clear D gene. Trimming removed 4 bases at V and 6 bases at J, with 13 bases between. The CDR3 is 13 amino acids. The germline V gene encodes CDR1 SGHVS and CDR2 FQNEAQ. Here the CDR3 DNA reads TGTGCCAGCAGCTCCTCAATGTGGACCGAGCAGTACTTC. It encodes CASSSSMWTEQYF.

This clonotype was counted ten times or more. The chain has TRBV24-1 and TRBJ1-5; perhaps TRBD1 as D (5 bases). The CDR3 has 13 amino acids. Trimming took off 4 bases at V and 7 bases at J, with 10 bases between the two ends. CDR1 is KGHDR and CDR2 is SFDVKD in the germline V gene. Here the CDR3 reads CATSESGRQPQHF. In nucleotides, the CDR3 is TGTGCCACCAGTGAGTCAGGGAGGCAGCCCCAGCATTTT.

This clonotype was counted many times. The chain links TRBV30 to TRBJ1-5; D perhaps matches TRBD1 (5 bases). The CDR3 has 14 residues. V was shortened by 2 bases and J by 4 bases, with 12 bases between the two germline ends. Germline-derived CDR1 and CDR2 are GTSNPN and SVGIG (reference sequence). CDR3: CAWSTGPVNQPQHF. The DNA of the CDR3 is TGTGCCTGGAGTACGGGACCCGTTAATCAGCCCCAGCATTTT.

The sample holds many counts of this clonotype. The rearrangement joins TRBV7-9 to TRBJ2-7, with a weak D call TRBD2 (6 bases). With 1 base removed from V and 0 bases from J, the gap between germline ends came to 13 bases. The germline V gene has CDR1 SEHNR and CDR2 FQNEAQ (reference sequence). The CDR3 has 16 amino acids. DNA for the CDR3: TGTGCCAGCAGCTTAGGATACGGGGGAAGCTCCTACGAGCAGTACTTC. Its translation is CASSLGYGGSSYEQYF.

Many counts were recorded for this clonotype. The chain links TRBV6-2 or TRBV6-3 to TRBJ2-2; weak D call: TRBD2 (5 bases). The CDR3 has 15 residues. V was shortened by 6 bases and J by 5 bases, with 16 bases between the two germline ends. Germline V lookup: CDR1 MNHEY, CDR2 SVGEGT. The CDR3: CASSSLQRETGELFF. The CDR3, as DNA: TGTGCCAGCAGCTCCCTACAGAGGGAAACCGGGGAGCTGTTTTTT.

The rearrangement uses TRBV20-1 and TRBJ2-7; 13 bases line up with TRBD2. In germline, CDR1 is DFQATT, CDR2 SNEGSKA (reference sequence). The V gene end was trimmed by 6 bases and the J gene end by 4 bases; junction bases not matched to a gene: 3. The CDR3 spans 13 residues. The CDR3 sequence: CSAWTSGSYEQYF. Here the CDR3 DNA reads TGCAGTGCGTGGACTAGCGGGAGTTACGAGCAGTACTTC.

This clonotype has more than one count but fewer than ten. This chain links TRBV11-2 with TRBJ2-7, with unresolved D. V was shortened by 1 base and J by 3 bases, with 13 bases between the two germline ends. This CDR3 is 15 amino acids long. CDR1 SGHAT and CDR2 FQNNGV come from the germline V gene. Written as DNA, the CDR3 is TGTGCCAGCAGCTTAGGGGCCCGCCCCAGCTACGAGCAGTACTTC. Encoded protein: CASSLGARPSYEQYF. The variable domain in full, with the rest retrieved from reference TRBV11-2 and TRBJ2-7, is EAGVAQSPRYKIIEKRQSVAFWCNPISGHATLYWYQQILGQGPKLLIQFQNNGVVDDSQLPKDRFSAERLKGVDSTLKIQPAKLEDSAVYLCASSLGARPSYEQYFGPGTRLTVT.

In its sample, this clonotype was seen many times. The genes are TRBV12-3 or TRBV12-4 and TRBJ1-2; tentative D call: TRBD1 (5 bases). The V gene lost 3 bases and the J gene lost 6 bases, with 5 bases spanning the gap. This CDR3 has 11 amino acids. The CDR3 DNA reads as TGTGCCAGCAGTTTCAGGGATGGCTACACCTTC. It codes for CASSFRDGYTF.

This clonotype was counted ten times or more. The rearrangement links TRBV19 to TRBJ2-4, with a tentative D call TRBD2 (5 bases). The V gene lost 3 bases and the J gene lost 0 bases, with 12 bases spanning the gap. There are 16 residues in the CDR3. Germline V lookup: CDR1 LNHDA, CDR2 SQIVND (reference sequence). This chain's CDR3 is CASSIKDGIAKNIQYF. The DNA for the CDR3 is TGTGCCAGTAGTATTAAGGACGGGATAGCCAAAAACATTCAGTACTTC.

There are many counts of this clonotype. The chain combines TRBV4-3 with TRBJ1-1, with 8 bases fitting TRBD1. CDR1 is LGHNA, CDR2 YSLEER, per germline. The CDR3 is 14 residues long. V shed 1 base, J shed 9 bases, and the junction held 7 bases outside the gene matches. This CDR3 reads CASSQGRGLGQAFF. CDR3 nucleotide sequence: TGCGCCAGCAGCCAAGGCAGGGGGCTGGGACAAGCTTTCTTT.

This clonotype was observed at least ten times. The genes are TRBV29-1 and TRBJ1-1, with TRBD1 matching 8 bases. With V trimmed by 4 bases and J by 0 bases, 7 bases remained unmatched. Germline values: CDR1 SQVTM, CDR2 ANQGSEA. The CDR3 runs 15 residues. CDR3 region: CSVADRGLMNTEAFF. The DNA of the CDR3 is TGCAGCGTTGCAGACAGGGGACTCATGAACACTGAAGCTTTCTTT. Drawing the rest from reference TRBV29-1 and TRBJ1-1, the complete variable domain is SAVISQKPSRDICQRGTSLTIQCQVDSQVTMMFWYRQQPGQSLTLIATANQGSEATYESGFVIDKFPISRPNLTFSTLTVSNMSPEDSSIYLCSVADRGLMNTEAFFGQGTRLTVV.

The sample holds many counts of this clonotype. The V call is TRBV4-1, the J call TRBJ2-2; the D gene is possibly TRBD2 (5 bases). This CDR3 has 16 residues. Trimming cost V 1 base and J 2 bases, with 11 bases left between them. Looked up from germline, CDR1 is MGHRA and CDR2 is YSYEKL. Here the CDR3 DNA reads TGCGCCAGCAGCCAAGGGGCGACTACAAACACCGGGGAGCTGTTTTTT. It translates to CASSQGATTNTGELFF.

This clonotype was found many times. The gene calls are TRBV9 and TRBJ1-2, with D hard to call. The germline V and J ends were trimmed by 4 bases and 3 bases, with 16 bases remaining between them. The length of the CDR3 is 15 residues. Germline lookup yields CDR1 SGDLS and CDR2 YYNGEE. The CDR3 DNA reads TGTGCCAGCAGCCCCCAAGCCACCCTCTACTATGGCTACACCTTC. This encodes CASSPQATLYYGYTF.

This clonotype was seen many times. The J gene is TRBJ2-2, the V gene TRBV15; unclear D gene. The CDR3 runs 15 residues. Trimming removed 3 bases from V and 4 bases from J, with 12 bases in between. The germline CDR1 and CDR2 sequences are LNHNV and YYDKDF (reference sequence). CDR3 protein: CATSSHDSGTGELFF. CDR3 nucleotides: TGTGCCACCAGCAGTCATGACTCGGGCACCGGGGAGCTGTTTTTT.

The sample holds many counts of this clonotype. This rearrangement joins TRBV20-1 to TRBJ1-6, with D perhaps matching TRBD1 (6 bases). V lost 0 bases and J 9 bases, leaving 24 bases between the germline ends. CDR1 and CDR2 (germline): DFQATT, SNEGSKA (reference sequence). The CDR3 consists of 18 residues. The CDR3 sequence is CSARDLTGITPEGSPLHF. CDR3 bases: TGCAGTGCTAGAGATCTGACAGGAATCACCCCGGAGGGTTCACCCCTCCACTTT.

This clonotype occurred many times. The chain employs TRBV20-1 and TRBJ2-7; D is perhaps TRBD1 (6 bases). CDR1 is DFQATT and CDR2 is SNEGSKA in the germline V gene (reference sequence). The CDR3 totals 13 residues. The V end was cut by 2 bases, the J end by 4 bases, with 12 bases between. CDR3 in amino acids: CSARRGGWYEQYF. In nucleotides, the CDR3 is TGCAGTGCTAGAAGAGGGGGATGGTACGAGCAGTACTTC.

This clonotype was counted at least ten times. The rearrangement uses TRBV28 and TRBJ2-7, with D perhaps matching TRBD1 or TRBD2 (5 bases each). In germline, CDR1 is MDHEN, CDR2 SYDVKM. The ends were cut back, 7 bases at V and 7 bases at J, with 20 bases in the middle. The CDR3 loop spans 14 amino acids. CDR3 DNA: TGTGCCAGCACTCAAACCGGGACCCCAGGGGAGCAGTACTTC. It codes for CASTQTGTPGEQYF.

This clonotype was detected a few times. The J gene is TRBJ2-7, the V gene TRBV7-9, with D perhaps given as TRBD1 or TRBD2 (6 bases each). CDR1 is SEHNR, CDR2 FQNEAQ, per germline (reference sequence). This CDR3 is built from 14 residues. V was clipped by 8 bases and J by 4 bases, with 18 bases between them. The CDR3 reads CASVSEGGKYEQYF. CDR3 coding DNA: TGTGCCAGCGTTTCGGAAGGGGGGAAATACGAGCAGTACTTC.

This clonotype showed up many times. The J gene is TRBJ1-5, the V gene TRBV15; 7 bases line up with TRBD1. V shed 2 bases and J 3 bases; nucleotides not matched to a gene: 7. CDR3 length equals 16 residues. Germline assignment: CDR1 LNHNV and CDR2 YYDKDF (reference sequence). DNA of the CDR3: TGTGCCACCAGCAGAACACCACAGGGGAACAATCAGCCCCAGCATTTT. Translated, it gives CATSRTPQGNNQPQHF.

The CDR3 protein is CAISEGTGAGQPQHF. Written as DNA, the CDR3 is TGTGCCATCAGTGAAGGGACAGGGGCAGGACAGCCCCAGCATTTT. This sequence joins TRBV10-3 and TRBJ1-5, with TRBD1 matching 10 bases. This CDR3 has 15 amino acids. The germline gives CDR1 ENHRY, CDR2 SYGVKD. J lost 7 bases, V lost 3 bases, and 6 bases had no gene match.

Many counts were recorded for this clonotype. The V gene is TRBV9, the J gene TRBJ1-5, with 8 bases identical to TRBD1. The V gene's germline CDR1 is SGDLS and CDR2 YYNGEE. The CDR3 is 15 amino acids. With 4 bases clipped from V and 0 bases from J, the junction kept 3 bases outside the gene matches. The CDR3 nucleotides read TGTGCCAGCAGCTCCACAGGGGGTAGCAATCAGCCCCAGCATTTT. It is translated as CASSSTGGSNQPQHF.